The 21 T cell receptor beta chains below were found in one sample sequenced in a study of T and B cells in COVID-19 patients. Blood genomic DNA input for TRB amplification was roughly 250-500 ng. TRB rearrangements were amplified by multiplex PCR with BIOMED2 TRB-A/B primers. Via MiXCR, TCRdb re-called the multiplex PCR reads, giving one row per CDR3 protein. The data hold fewer than 10,000 distinct CDR3 sequences, with roughly 31% observed a single time. Sequencing was carried out using blood. The receptors shown here come from a human donor who had recovered from COVID-19.

The rearrangement uses TRBV6-1 and TRBJ1-3; no clear D. V was cut by 2 bases and J by 0 bases, with 11 bases left in between. The CDR3 length is 16 residues. Germline V gene lookup returns CDR1 MNHNS and CDR2 SASEGT. This CDR3 reads CASSEIGAGSGNTIYF. The CDR3 nucleotides read TGTGCCAGCAGTGAAATCGGAGCGGGCTCTGGAAACACCATATATTTT.

This clonotype occurred a few times. This chain connects TRBV24-1 to TRBJ2-3; 7 bases are shared with TRBD1. Germline V gene sequence: CDR1 KGHDR, CDR2 SFDVKD. The CDR3 is made up of 15 amino acids. V trimming: 4 bases; J trimming: 2 bases; junction bases outside the gene matches: 5. The CDR3 sequence: CATSEYRGTTDTQYF. The DNA for the CDR3 is TGTGCCACCAGTGAATACAGGGGTACCACAGATACGCAGTATTTT.

This clonotype is medium-sized (0.01 to 0.1%) within its sample. The CDR3 spells CASSSRTGNYEQYF. As DNA, the CDR3 is TGTGCCAGCAGCTCAAGGACAGGGAACTACGAGCAGTACTTC. The chain combines TRBV13 with TRBJ2-7; 8 bases are a match to TRBD1. CDR1 is PRHDT, CDR2 FYEKMQ, per germline (reference sequence). The CDR3 loop spans 14 amino acids. After removal of 4 bases from V and 3 bases from J, the junction contained 5 bases not matched to a gene.

The chain combines TRBV4-2 with TRBJ1-3; no clear D gene. V was clipped by 0 bases and J by 0 bases, with 9 bases between them. The germline CDR1 and CDR2 sequences are LGHNA and YNFKEQ. The CDR3 length is 16 residues. CDR3 DNA sequence: TGTGCCAGCAGCCAAGAGGTCACCTACTCTGGAAACACCATATATTTT. It specifies CASSQEVTYSGNTIYF.

Only a few counts were recorded for this clonotype. The chain couples TRBV12-3 or TRBV12-4 to TRBJ2-7; D uncertain. Trimming shortened V by 2 bases and J by 5 bases, and 10 bases separated the two germline ends. This CDR3 region has 13 residues. The CDR3 DNA reads TGTGCCAGCAGTTTACTGAACCGGCACGAGCAGTACTTC. Translation: CASSLLNRHEQYF.

The table lists this clonotype with a few counts. The chain carries TRBV6-6 and TRBJ1-3; no definite D call. V lost 6 bases and J lost 0, with 9 bases in between. The CDR3 length is 14 residues. Germline V gene data show CDR1 as MNHNY and CDR2 as SVGAGI (reference sequence). The CDR3 protein is CASRLGSSGNTIYF. The CDR3 DNA reads TGTGCCAGCAGATTGGGAAGCTCTGGAAACACCATATATTTT.

The gene calls are TRBV6-1 and TRBJ1-2, with 8 bases lining up with TRBD1. J lost 8 bases, V lost 2 bases, and 4 bases had no gene match. There are 13 residues in the CDR3. Germline V gene data show CDR1 as MNHNS and CDR2 as SASEGT. This CDR3 is CASSEQGADGYTF. The CDR3 DNA reads as TGTGCCAGCAGTGAACAGGGGGCGGACGGCTACACCTTC.

This clonotype has only a few counts. The chain links TRBV27 to TRBJ1-1, with D possibly TRBD1 on 5 matching bases. Per germline, CDR1 MNHEY and CDR2 SMNVEV (reference sequence). This CDR3 is built from 16 residues. Between the trimmed V and J ends, which lost 7 bases and 4 bases, there was a span of 22 bases. This CDR3 reads CASTRSGGVGSTEAFF. CDR3 bases: TGTGCCAGCACCCGAAGCGGAGGGGTGGGGAGCACTGAAGCTTTCTTT.

This rearrangement joins TRBV20-1 to TRBJ2-1; 10 nucleotides agree with TRBD2. V dropped 4 bases and J dropped 8; count of bases not matched to a gene: 8. The CDR3 totals 14 residues. Germline CDR1 DFQATT, CDR2 SNEGSKA (reference sequence). The CDR3 region is CSATSGTSVHEQFF. The DNA for the CDR3 is TGCAGTGCTACCTCTGGGACTAGCGTCCATGAGCAGTTCTTC.

This clonotype is judged medium-sized. The J gene is TRBJ1-1, the V gene TRBV19; the D is unclear. In germline, CDR1 is LNHDA, CDR2 SQIVND (reference sequence). Trimming took off 3 bases at V and 9 bases at J, with 5 bases between the two ends. The CDR3 consists of 10 residues. CDR3 residues: CASSIPQAFF. In DNA, the CDR3 is TGTGCCAGTAGTATTCCGCAAGCTTTCTTT.

The CDR3 coding sequence is TGTGCCAGCAGCTTGGGAAGTGGCGGTAACACTGAAGCTTTCTTT. Amino acids: CASSLGSGGNTEAFF. The chain uses TRBV5-6 and TRBJ1-1; D not certain. From germline, CDR1 is SGHDT and CDR2 YYEEEE. Trimming pared 0 bases from V and 2 bases from J, leaving 11 bases between. The CDR3 has 15 residues.

Here the CDR3 reads CASSPLQGRGGGKNIQYF. The DNA for the CDR3 is TGTGCCAGCTCACCGCTGCAGGGTCGGGGCGGTGGCAAAAACATTCAGTACTTC. This sequence joins TRBV18 and TRBJ2-4, with D perhaps being TRBD1 or TRBD2 (5 bases each). V shed 3 bases and J shed 3 bases, with 21 bases lying between them. Germline V gene data show CDR1 as KGHSH and CDR2 as LQKENI. The CDR3 consists of 18 residues.

In its sample, this clonotype was seen a few times. The V gene is TRBV7-6, the J gene TRBJ2-7, with 8 positions matching TRBD2. There are 15 residues in the CDR3. Germline V gene lookup returns CDR1 SGHVS and CDR2 FNYEAQ. Germline trimming cut 5 bases from V and 3 bases from J; bases unmatched to any gene: 9. The CDR3 sequence is CASSPPIGGGYEQYF. The DNA for the CDR3 is TGTGCCAGCAGCCCCCCGATCGGGGGGGGCTACGAGCAGTACTTC.

The V gene is TRBV4-3, the J gene TRBJ2-7; TRBD1 agrees at 9 bases. Trimming at V came to 8 bases and at J to 2 bases, leaving 10 bases not matched to a gene. The germline gives CDR1 LGHNA, CDR2 YSLEER. This CDR3 is built from 15 residues. CDR3 DNA sequence: TGCGCCAGCTCTAGGGAGGGACAGGGTCCCTACGAGCAGTACTTC. Its translation is CASSREGQGPYEQYF.

This clonotype came up a few times. The CDR3 protein is CASSFSLTVNQPQHF. As DNA, the CDR3 is TGTGCCAGCAGTTTTAGCCTGACAGTCAATCAGCCCCAGCATTTT. The rearrangement joins TRBV12-3 or TRBV12-4 to TRBJ1-5; D might be TRBD1 (5 bases). The CDR3 length is 15 residues. The germline V and J ends were trimmed by 3 bases and 3 bases, with 12 bases remaining between them.

With respect to this clonotype: This may be a read error, as it is one base from a much larger clone. CDR3 nucleotide sequence: TGTGCCAGCAGGGGGACTAACGGCCCCTACGAGCAGTACTTC. Residues: CASRGTNGPYEQYF. This sequence joins TRBV12-3 or TRBV12-4 and TRBJ2-7, with 7 bases matching TRBD2. CDR3 length: 14 amino acids. Trimming cost V 6 bases and J 2 bases; bases outside gene matches: 7.

This clonotype was found a few times. This chain joins TRBV6-2 or TRBV6-3 and TRBJ1-5; no firm D call. The CDR3 consists of 13 residues. Between the trimmed V and J ends, which lost 6 bases and 9 bases, there was a span of 15 bases. Germline V CDR1 and CDR2: MNHEY, SVGEGT. CDR3 nucleotide sequence: TGTGCCAGCAGGCTCCTGAGCGGAACGCCCCAGCATTTT. Its protein is CASRLLSGTPQHF.

This clonotype occurred a few times. CDR3 coding DNA: TGTGCCAGCGACAGGGACCTCGTTCCTGGCTACACCTTC. Its translation: CASDRDLVPGYTF. The chain is built from TRBV12-3 or TRBV12-4 and TRBJ1-2; 7 bases are shared with TRBD1. This CDR3 comprises 13 residues. The ends lost 8 bases at V and 7 bases at J; junction bases unmatched: 10.

The chain carries TRBV13 and TRBJ2-2, with D possibly TRBD2 on 5 matching bases. This CDR3 is 15 amino acids long. Trimming took 5 bases from V and 2 from J, leaving 12 bases between them. The germline CDR1 and CDR2 sequences are PRHDT and FYEKMQ (reference sequence). The CDR3 DNA sequence: TGTGCCAGCAGCCCTCGAGGACTCAACACCGGGGAGCTGTTTTTT. It specifies CASSPRGLNTGELFF.

The genes are TRBV5-1 and TRBJ2-2, with 8 bases lining up with TRBD1. The germline V gene encodes CDR1 SGHRS and CDR2 YFSETQ. There are 14 residues in the CDR3. J gave up 5 bases and V 7 bases, and 7 bases lay outside the gene matches. The CDR3 loop reads CASGGQGRTGELFF. The CDR3, as DNA: TGCGCCAGCGGCGGACAGGGTAGAACCGGGGAGCTGTTTTTT.

The sample holds a few counts of this clonotype. The rearrangement uses TRBV12-3 or TRBV12-4 and TRBJ1-2, with unresolved D. The CDR3 totals 14 residues. V lost 3 bases and J 3 bases, leaving 11 bases between the germline ends. The CDR3 reads CASSFGRRDYGYTF. The CDR3 DNA sequence: TGTGCCAGCAGTTTCGGCAGGCGAGACTATGGCTACACCTTC.